This T cell receptor (beta chain) was captured in a study of OX40 agonist ivuxolimab in advanced cancers. Study information: Ivuxolimab is a fully human IgG2 antibody that activates OX40 (CD134). Three dose-escalation patients had partial responses: one with hepatocellular carcinoma and two with cutaneous melanoma. At doses from 0.01 to 10 mg/kg, patients were given intravenous ivuxolimab every 2 weeks.

Losses at the gene ends were 6 bases for V and 4 bases for J; bases not matched to a gene: 7. The CDR3 contains 14 residues. The germline V gene has CDR1 SQVTM and CDR2 ANQGSEA. Method: immunoSEQ multiplex PCR; TCRdb's copy keeps in-frame clones and lacks some. The sample holds some 20,000 clones, around four fifths seen once. The sequence was collected from an adult with an advanced solid tumor such as melanoma, head and neck, liver or kidney cancer. The rearrangement joins TRBV29-1 to TRBJ2-5, with 11 bases lining up with TRBD2. Material: CD4+ or CD8+ T cells sorted from blood, obtained in a trial of the OX40 agonist ivuxolimab. CDR3 region: CSVRGTSGGETQYF. DNA of the CDR3: TGCAGCGTGAGGGGGACTAGCGGAGGAGAGACCCAGTACTTC.